This TCR beta chain comes out of a study of T cells of healthy individuals. TCRdb ran MiXCR on the 5' RACE reads and lists one entry per CDR3 protein. The data contain roughly 87,000 distinct CDR3 sequences, approximately 15% of them singletons. The TCR was taken from a human donor in good health.

The CDR3 region has the DNA TGTGCCAGCAGCCCCGACGGGCGCACCTACAATGAGCAGTTCTTC. Its translation is CASSPDGRTYNEQFF. The rearrangement links TRBV7-9 to TRBJ2-1; no clear D. Trimming cost V 5 bases and J 2 bases, with 13 bases left between them. Germline CDR1 is SEHNR and CDR2 is FQNEAQ (reference sequence). The CDR3 length is 15 residues.